Presented here are 6 T cell receptor beta chains from one specimen sequenced in a study of T-cell memory formation after mild COVID-19. TCRdb re-called the 5' RACE reads through MiXCR, storing one row per CDR3 protein. The top ten clones hold roughly a fifth of a sample with about 350,000 distinct CDR3 sequences, approximately 22% of them seen once. Sequencing input: PBMCs or a T cell subset sorted from them (not recorded which). The origin of the receptors is a young man who had mild COVID-19 (a few samples of this study predate the infection). Cell type and time point are not known.

CDR3 loop: CSARGDSGGADTQYF. The CDR3 DNA follows: TGCAGTGCTAGAGGGGACAGCGGGGGGGCCGATACGCAGTATTTT. The chain combines TRBV20-1 with TRBJ2-3, with TRBD2 matching 10 bases. The V gene's germline CDR1 is DFQATT and CDR2 SNEGSKA (reference sequence). The CDR3 contains 15 residues. After removal of 1 base from V and 6 bases from J, the junction contained 7 bases not matched to a gene.

The rearrangement joins TRBV5-4 to TRBJ2-2; TRBD2 aligns across 11 bases. V trimming: 4 bases; J trimming: 4 bases; junction bases outside the gene matches: 6. The length of the CDR3 is 16 residues. Germline V gene sequence: CDR1 SGHNT, CDR2 YYREEE (reference sequence). In DNA form, the CDR3 reads TGTGCCAGCAGCCCGGGACTAGCGGTGGGCACCGGGGAGCTGTTTTTT. It is translated as CASSPGLAVGTGELFF.

This clonotype was observed a handful of times. J is TRBJ2-3 and V is TRBV27, with D possibly being TRBD1 (6 bases). Germline CDR1 MNHEY, CDR2 SMNVEV (reference sequence). The CDR3 length is 14 residues. Trimming pared 6 bases from V and 4 bases from J, leaving 14 bases between. The DNA for the CDR3 is TGTGCCAGCAGAGGTCTCAGGGGCGCAGATACGCAGTATTTT. Protein product: CASRGLRGADTQYF.

This clonotype came up many times. V and J are TRBV6-1 and TRBJ1-5, with 10 bases lining up with TRBD1. The J segment lost 5 bases and the V segment lost 6 bases, leaving 4 bases of the junction unmatched. The germline gives CDR1 MNHNS, CDR2 SASEGT. CDR3 length equals 14 residues. The CDR3 nucleotides read TGTGCCAGCAGCCGACAGGGGGCCGATCAGCCCCAGCATTTT. Translating gives CASSRQGADQPQHF.

The V call is TRBV12-3 or TRBV12-4, the J call TRBJ1-2, with D unresolved. Trimming pared 3 bases from V and 5 bases from J, leaving 4 bases between. This CDR3 has 11 amino acids. Here the CDR3 DNA reads TGTGCCAGCAGTTTGAAGTATGGCTACACCTTC. Translated, it gives CASSLKYGYTF.

This clonotype showed up just a few times. The chain couples TRBV18 to TRBJ2-1, with 9 bases aligning to TRBD1. The CDR3 spans 15 residues. Germline V lookup: CDR1 KGHSH, CDR2 LQKENI. V gave up 6 bases and J gave up 4 bases; unmatched junction bases: 7. This chain's CDR3 is CASSPGQGVYNEQFF. In DNA, the CDR3 is TGTGCCAGCTCCCCGGGACAGGGAGTTTACAATGAGCAGTTCTTC.